This passage covers 13 T cell receptor beta chains from one sample sequenced in a study of blood T cell repertoires in COVID-19. Using immunoSEQ multiplex PCR, the repertoire was profiled, and TCRdb retains in-frame clones only, with some absent. The data contain 71,000 or so clones, roughly nine tenths of them singletons. Sample: peripheral blood. These receptors came from an older man in a cohort sampled during active COVID-19.

V gene TRBV27 combines with J gene TRBJ1-5, with TRBD1 as a possible D gene (5 bases). Trimming took off 7 bases at V and 0 bases at J, with 13 bases between the two ends. Germline V gene lookup returns CDR1 MNHEY and CDR2 SMNVEV (reference sequence). This CDR3 comprises 15 residues. CDR3 protein: CASKSQGFSNQPQHF. The CDR3 DNA is TGTGCCAGCAAATCGCAGGGATTTAGCAATCAGCCCCAGCATTTT.

The chain links TRBV29-1 to TRBJ1-1, with unresolved D. The ends were cut back, 4 bases at V and 11 bases at J, with 14 bases in the middle. CDR3 length equals 11 residues. The germline gives CDR1 SQVTM, CDR2 ANQGSEA. The CDR3 DNA reads as TGCAGCGTTGCCGACATGTTGGGCGCTTTCTTT. Translation: CSVADMLGAFF. Full variable domain (outside the CDR3, taken from reference TRBV29-1 and TRBJ1-1): SAVISQKPSRDICQRGTSLTIQCQVDSQVTMMFWYRQQPGQSLTLIATANQGSEATYESGFVIDKFPISRPNLTFSTLTVSNMSPEDSSIYLCSVADMLGAFFGQGTRLTVV.

This rearrangement joins TRBV19 to TRBJ1-4; D is possibly TRBD1 (6 bases). V was cut by 7 bases and J by 4 bases, with 10 bases left in between. CDR3 size: 13 residues. Per the germline V gene, CDR1 is LNHDA and CDR2 is SQIVND (reference sequence). CDR3 nucleotides: TGTGCCAGTACCCGGACAGTTAATGAAAAACTGTTTTTT. Translating it yields CASTRTVNEKLFF.

The chain couples TRBV10-3 to TRBJ1-1, with 10 positions matching TRBD1. CDR1 is ENHRY and CDR2 is SYGVKD in the germline V gene. The CDR3 extends over 14 amino acids. J was trimmed by 6 bases and V by 4 bases; bases with no gene match: 5. The CDR3 reads CAISGDRGNSEAFF. The CDR3 coding sequence is TGTGCCATCAGTGGGGACAGGGGTAATTCTGAAGCTTTCTTT.

The V call is TRBV7-2, the J call TRBJ1-3; 8 bases map to TRBD1. The junction had 4 bases not matched to a gene; V was cut back by 5 bases and J by 4 bases. CDR3 length: 14 residues. In germline, CDR1 is SGHTA, CDR2 FQGNSA. The CDR3 nucleotides are TGTGCCAGCAGCATAGGACAGGGAGGAAACACCATATATTTT. It encodes CASSIGQGGNTIYF.

This chain connects TRBV14 to TRBJ1-2; possible D gene TRBD1, 5 bases. V shed 4 bases and J shed 3 bases, with 18 bases lying between them. Germline V gene data show CDR1 as SGHDN and CDR2 as FVKESK. This CDR3 has 16 amino acids. In nucleotides, the CDR3 is TGTGCCAGCAGCCCGTTGGGCATCAGGGCGGACTATGGCTACACCTTC. It translates to CASSPLGIRADYGYTF.

The chain uses TRBV12-5 and TRBJ2-1, with D maybe TRBD1 (5 bases). V was trimmed by 1 base and J by 1 base, leaving 5 bases between them. This CDR3 has 14 amino acids. CDR1 LGHNT and CDR2 FRNRAP come from the germline V gene. The CDR3 here is CASGLGQSYNEQFF. The DNA for the CDR3 is TGTGCTAGTGGTTTGGGACAGTCCTACAATGAGCAGTTCTTC.

This clone was observed once. This sequence joins TRBV6-5 and TRBJ1-2; D perhaps matches TRBD1 (5 bases). Trimming shortened V by 4 bases and J by 6 bases, and 12 bases separated the two germline ends. Germline-derived CDR1 and CDR2 are MNHEY and SVGAGI. This CDR3 is built from 13 residues. The CDR3 DNA sequence: TGTGCCAGCAGTTTAGGGAGGGGTGATGGCTACACCTTC. Translated, it gives CASSLGRGDGYTF.

The chain joins TRBV27 to TRBJ2-7; 10 bases line up with TRBD1. Germline V gene sequence: CDR1 MNHEY, CDR2 SMNVEV (reference sequence). The CDR3 runs to 15 residues. Trimming at V came to 4 bases and at J to 3 bases, leaving 6 bases not matched to a gene. The CDR3 DNA reads TGTGCCAGCAGTTCTTCCGGGACAGGGGACTACGAGCAGTACTTC. Amino acid sequence: CASSSSGTGDYEQYF.

CDR3 DNA: TGTGCCAGCAGCAGAGACGTTTTGCGGAACAATGAGCAGTTCTTC. It codes for CASSRDVLRNNEQFF. This chain joins TRBV7-6 and TRBJ2-1; D is unresolved. The germline gives CDR1 SGHVS, CDR2 FNYEAQ. The ends were cut back, 5 bases at V and 5 bases at J, with 16 bases in the middle. This CDR3 region has 15 residues.

V and J are TRBV5-5 and TRBJ1-1; maybe TRBD1 (6 bases). The CDR3 has 13 residues. Germline CDR1 SGHKS, CDR2 YYEKEE (reference sequence). With 5 bases removed from V and 4 bases from J, the gap between germline ends came to 12 bases. The CDR3 sequence: CASSSTGRTEAFF. In nucleotides, the CDR3 is TGTGCCAGCAGTTCTACAGGGCGCACTGAAGCTTTCTTT. The whole variable domain, filled in from reference TRBV5-5 and TRBJ1-1, reads DAGVTQSPTHLIKTRGQQVTLRCSPISGHKSVSWYQQVLGQGPQFIFQYYEKEERGRGNFPDRFSARQFPNYSSELNVNALLLGDSALYLCASSSTGRTEAFFGQGTRLTVV.

The chain joins TRBV10-3 to TRBJ2-3; unclear D gene. Trimming pared 3 bases from V and 6 bases from J, leaving 7 bases between. Germline V CDR1 and CDR2: ENHRY, SYGVKD. The CDR3 consists of 12 residues. CDR3 residues: CAISERGDTQYF. The DNA for the CDR3 is TGTGCCATCAGTGAACGCGGTGATACGCAGTATTTT.

This clone was counted a single time. The rearrangement joins TRBV5-1 to TRBJ2-3; 9 nucleotides align to TRBD1. The V gene's germline CDR1 is SGHRS and CDR2 YFSETQ. The CDR3 covers 15 residues. The junction had 9 bases not matched to a gene; V was cut back by 5 bases and J by 5 bases. The CDR3 loop is CASRITGGREDTQYF. The CDR3 nucleotides read TGCGCCAGCAGGATCACAGGGGGCCGAGAAGATACGCAGTATTTT. Drawing the rest from reference TRBV5-1 and TRBJ2-3, the complete variable domain is KAGVTQTPRYLIKTRGQQVTLSCSPISGHRSVSWYQQTPGQGLQFLFEYFSETQRNKGNFPGRFSGRQFSNSRSEMNVSTLELGDSALYLCASRITGGREDTQYFGPGTRLTVL.